The T cell receptor beta chain under discussion was sequenced for a study of blood T cell repertoires in COVID-19 (dated by TCRdb to about 2020). With regard to the full study: Samples covering the acute and convalescent phases of COVID-19 were provided by collaborators in the United States, Italy and Spain. A de-identified subject ID, COVID-19 status, age in years and sex were almost always included in the sample metadata. Samples were obtained from the ongoing ImmuneRACE study (first 160 participants) and from over 1,000 subjects provided by 6 global collaborators. Where HLA class I and class II types were available, the types were taken from metadata supplied by the sample provider, not from assay-based typing. A freely available public database, intended as a resource for researchers studying the immune response to SARS-CoV-2, is where the repertoires were released. The prospective study material was composed of cDNA or gDNA derived from T cells, B-cell-depleted T cells, or PBMCs. The dataset comprised deeply sampled blood TCRbeta repertoires from subjects exposed to, actively infected with, or recovered from COVID-19.

Findings and caveats that apply to the study as a whole: Clinical and demographic metadata were provided uncurated, with the amount varying by source and participant.

TCRbeta CDR3 regions were amplified from genomic DNA using the immunoSEQ Assay, a bias-controlled multiplex PCR. In the source study's methods: Within the assay, amplification of reference gene primers was used to estimate how many nucleated cells each sample contained. To quantify the absolute abundance of each unique TCRbeta CDR3 rearrangement, sequence reads were collapsed and filtered. For each sample, productive Simpson clonality was calculated by taking the square root of Simpson's diversity index across productive rearrangements. In TCRdb, the immuneACCESS table is reduced to in-frame sequences with V and J assigned. These tables do not hold every clone; where another copy was compared, an unresolved V gene accounts for under half, and the others remain unexplained. From that table come the V and J calls and clone size; the DNA was used to work out D and trimming. A total of 250,000 to 300,000 clones appear in this sample, approximately 88% of them only once. Together, the top ten hold 0.94% of the sample.

A word on this clone: Its specific antigen is unknown. The germline gene is not matched at one end of the junction; a read error may be the cause.

Spanning cysteine to phenylalanine, the CDR3 consists of 18 amino acids. Solely the CDR3 DNA is kept, with 54 bases framed from the first base. Sequences PRHDT (CDR1) and FYEKMQ (CDR2) are obtained from the germline V gene (reference sequence). A second Seattle source provided samples from volunteer blood donors who had recovered from COVID-19. Collaborating institutions collected whole blood in K2EDTA tubes following their own protocols. For TCRbeta analysis, collaborator samples were shipped as frozen whole blood, as isolated PBMCs, or as DNA extracted from either sample type. The TCR sequence derives from a woman between 35 and 50 years old who had recovered from COVID-19. The rearrangement joined TRBV13 to TRBJ2-3; 16 central nucleotides agree with TRBD2. The sequencing sample was made of peripheral blood. The CDR3 amino acid sequence is: CASSLGTSGRAIADTQYF. The DNA reads as follows: TGTGCCAGCAGCCTAGGGACTAGCGGGAGGGCGATCGCAGATACGCAGTATTTT.